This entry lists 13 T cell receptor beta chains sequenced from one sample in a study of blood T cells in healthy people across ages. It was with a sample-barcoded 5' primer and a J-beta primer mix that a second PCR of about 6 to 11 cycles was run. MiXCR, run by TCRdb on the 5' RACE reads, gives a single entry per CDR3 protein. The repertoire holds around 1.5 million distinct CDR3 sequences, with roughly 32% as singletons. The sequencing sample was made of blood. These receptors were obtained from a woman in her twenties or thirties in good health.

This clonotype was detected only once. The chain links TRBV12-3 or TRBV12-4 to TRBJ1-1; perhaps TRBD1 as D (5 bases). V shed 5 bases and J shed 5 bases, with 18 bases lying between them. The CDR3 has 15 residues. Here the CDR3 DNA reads TGTGCCAGCAGTCAACCATGGTCCGGGGGGACTGAAGCTTTCTTT. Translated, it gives CASSQPWSGGTEAFF.

The CDR3 DNA follows: TGTGCCGGCGGGACTGCCGGTGGGCGAGGCTACACCTTC. It encodes CAGGTAGGRGYTF. The J gene is TRBJ1-2, the V gene TRBV7-9, with D perhaps matching TRBD1 (5 bases). The CDR3 loop spans 13 amino acids. CDR1 is SEHNR, CDR2 FQNEAQ, per germline (reference sequence). Trimming cost V 11 bases and J 8 bases, with 21 bases left between them.

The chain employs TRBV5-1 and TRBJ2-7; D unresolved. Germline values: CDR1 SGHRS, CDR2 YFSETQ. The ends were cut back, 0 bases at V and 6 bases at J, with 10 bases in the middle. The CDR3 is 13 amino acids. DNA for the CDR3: TGCGCCAGCAGCTTGGGTTCGGCGGCCGAGCAGTACTTC. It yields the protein CASSLGSAAEQYF.

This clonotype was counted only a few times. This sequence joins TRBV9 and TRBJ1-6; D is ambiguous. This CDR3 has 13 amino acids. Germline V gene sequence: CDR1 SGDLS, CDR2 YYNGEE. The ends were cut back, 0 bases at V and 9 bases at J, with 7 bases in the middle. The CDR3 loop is CASSVDRSSPLHF. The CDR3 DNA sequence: TGTGCCAGCAGCGTAGATAGGTCTTCACCCCTCCACTTT.

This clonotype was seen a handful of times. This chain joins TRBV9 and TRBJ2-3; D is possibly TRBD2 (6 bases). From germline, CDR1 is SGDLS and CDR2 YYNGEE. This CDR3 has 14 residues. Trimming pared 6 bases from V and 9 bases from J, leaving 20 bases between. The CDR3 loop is CASTGPTPGDTQYF. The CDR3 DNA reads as TGTGCCAGCACTGGGCCCACCCCGGGAGACACGCAGTATTTT.

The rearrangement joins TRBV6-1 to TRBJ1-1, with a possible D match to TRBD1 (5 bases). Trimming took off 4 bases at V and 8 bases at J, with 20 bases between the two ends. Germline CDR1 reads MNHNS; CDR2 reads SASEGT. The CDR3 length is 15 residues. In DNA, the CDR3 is TGTGCCAGCAGTGGGGTCGCAGTTAGGGGAACGGAAGCTTTCTTT. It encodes CASSGVAVRGTEAFF.

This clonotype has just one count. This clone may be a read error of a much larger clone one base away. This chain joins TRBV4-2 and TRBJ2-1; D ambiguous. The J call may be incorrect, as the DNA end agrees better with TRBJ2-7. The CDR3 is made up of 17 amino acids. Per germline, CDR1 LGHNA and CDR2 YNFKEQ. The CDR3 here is CACSQGDGSPSSYEQYF. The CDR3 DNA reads TGTGCCTGCAGCCAAGGAGATGGCAGTCCTAGCTCCTACGAGCAGTACTTC.

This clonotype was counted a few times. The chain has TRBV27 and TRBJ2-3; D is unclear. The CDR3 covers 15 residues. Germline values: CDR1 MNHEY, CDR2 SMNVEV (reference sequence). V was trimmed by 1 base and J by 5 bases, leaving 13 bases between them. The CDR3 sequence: CASSLFPSERDTQYF. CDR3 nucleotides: TGTGCCAGCAGTTTATTCCCTTCTGAAAGAGATACGCAGTATTTT.

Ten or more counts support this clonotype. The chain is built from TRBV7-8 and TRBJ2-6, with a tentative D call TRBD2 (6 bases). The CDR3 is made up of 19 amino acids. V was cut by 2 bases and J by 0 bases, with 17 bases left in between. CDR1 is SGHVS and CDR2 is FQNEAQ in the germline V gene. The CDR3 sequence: CASSLYYGGKISGANVLTF. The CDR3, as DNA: TGTGCCAGCAGCTTATACTATGGAGGGAAGATCTCTGGGGCCAACGTCCTGACTTTC. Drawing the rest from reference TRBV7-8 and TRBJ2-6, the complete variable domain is GAGVSQSPRYKVAKRGQDVALRCDPISGHVSLFWYQQALGQGPEFLTYFQNEAQLDKSGLPSDRFFAERPEGSVSTLKIQRTQQEDSAVYLCASSLYYGGKISGANVLTFGAGSRLTVL.

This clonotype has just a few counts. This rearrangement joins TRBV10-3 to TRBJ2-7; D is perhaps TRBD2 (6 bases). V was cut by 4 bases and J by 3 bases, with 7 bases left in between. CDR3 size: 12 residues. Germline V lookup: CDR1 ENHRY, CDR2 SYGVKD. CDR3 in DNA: TGTGCCATCAGTGGTAGCGGCTACGAGCAGTACTTC. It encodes CAISGSGYEQYF.

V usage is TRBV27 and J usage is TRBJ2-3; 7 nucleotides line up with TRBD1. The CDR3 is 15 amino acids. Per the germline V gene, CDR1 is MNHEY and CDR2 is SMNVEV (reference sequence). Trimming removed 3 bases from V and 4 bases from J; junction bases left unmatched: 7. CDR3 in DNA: TGTGCCAGCAGTTTTCAGGGGGTGATCGCAGATACGCAGTATTTT. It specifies CASSFQGVIADTQYF.

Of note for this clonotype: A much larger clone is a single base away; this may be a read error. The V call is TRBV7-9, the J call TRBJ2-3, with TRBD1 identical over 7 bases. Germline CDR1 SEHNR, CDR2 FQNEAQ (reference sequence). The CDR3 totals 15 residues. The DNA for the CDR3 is TGTGCCGGCAGCTTAGGAAACAGGGGTGCAGATACGCAGTATTTT. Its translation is CAGSLGNRGADTQYF.

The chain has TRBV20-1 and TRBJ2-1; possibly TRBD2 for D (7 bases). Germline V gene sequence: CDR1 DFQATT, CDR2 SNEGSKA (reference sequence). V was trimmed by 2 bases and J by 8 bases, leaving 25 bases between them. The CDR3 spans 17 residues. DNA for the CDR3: TGCAGTGCTAGACCCTCGGGGGGCGCAACAATTTTGGATGAGCAGTTCTTC. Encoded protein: CSARPSGGATILDEQFF.